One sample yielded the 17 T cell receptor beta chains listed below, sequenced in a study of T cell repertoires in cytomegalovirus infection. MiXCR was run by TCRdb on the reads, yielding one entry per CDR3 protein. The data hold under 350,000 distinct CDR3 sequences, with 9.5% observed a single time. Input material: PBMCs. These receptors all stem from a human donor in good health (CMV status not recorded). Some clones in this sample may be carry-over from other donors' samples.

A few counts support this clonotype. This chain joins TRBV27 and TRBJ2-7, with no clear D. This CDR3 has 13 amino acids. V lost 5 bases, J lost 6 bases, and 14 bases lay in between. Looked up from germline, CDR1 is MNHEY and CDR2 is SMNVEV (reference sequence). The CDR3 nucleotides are TGTGCCAGCAGTGGGATACCTCCTCTCGAGCAGTACTTC. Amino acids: CASSGIPPLEQYF.

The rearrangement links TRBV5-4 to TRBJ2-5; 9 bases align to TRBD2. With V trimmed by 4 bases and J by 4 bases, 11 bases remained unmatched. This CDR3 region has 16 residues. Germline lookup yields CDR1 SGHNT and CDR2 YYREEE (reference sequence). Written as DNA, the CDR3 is TGTGCCAGCAGCCGGGGGAGCGGGAGGATAGGAGAGACCCAGTACTTC. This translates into CASSRGSGRIGETQYF.

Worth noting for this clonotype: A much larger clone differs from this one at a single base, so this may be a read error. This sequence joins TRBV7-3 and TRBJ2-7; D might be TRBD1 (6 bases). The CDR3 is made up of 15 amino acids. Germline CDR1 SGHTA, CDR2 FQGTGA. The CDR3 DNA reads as TGTGCCAGCAACTTAACCGGGACAACCTCCAACGAGCAGTACTTC. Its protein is CASNLTGTTSNEQYF.

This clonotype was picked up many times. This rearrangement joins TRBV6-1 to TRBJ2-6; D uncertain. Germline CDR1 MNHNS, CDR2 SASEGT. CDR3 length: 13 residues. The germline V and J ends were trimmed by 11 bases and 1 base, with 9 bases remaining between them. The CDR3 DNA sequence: TGTGCCGAAGGGATATCTGGGGCCAACGTCCTGACTTTC. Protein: CAEGISGANVLTF.

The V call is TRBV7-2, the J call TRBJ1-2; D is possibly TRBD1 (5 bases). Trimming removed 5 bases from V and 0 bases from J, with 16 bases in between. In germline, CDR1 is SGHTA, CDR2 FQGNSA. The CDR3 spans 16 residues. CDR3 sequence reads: CASSPTRQTTNYGYTF. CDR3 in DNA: TGTGCCAGCAGCCCCACGAGACAGACGACTAACTATGGCTACACCTTC.

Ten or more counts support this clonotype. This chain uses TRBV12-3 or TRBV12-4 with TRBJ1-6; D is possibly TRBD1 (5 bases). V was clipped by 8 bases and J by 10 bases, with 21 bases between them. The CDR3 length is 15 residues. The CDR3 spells CASGVGGEKRSPLHF. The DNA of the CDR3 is TGTGCCAGCGGGGTCGGGGGTGAGAAGAGATCACCCCTCCACTTT.

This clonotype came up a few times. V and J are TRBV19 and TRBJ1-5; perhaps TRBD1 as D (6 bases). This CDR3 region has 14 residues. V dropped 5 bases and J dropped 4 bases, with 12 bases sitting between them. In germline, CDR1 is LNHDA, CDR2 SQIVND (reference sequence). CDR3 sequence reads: CASSVDSPNQPQHF. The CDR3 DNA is TGTGCCAGTAGTGTGGACAGCCCAAATCAGCCCCAGCATTTT.

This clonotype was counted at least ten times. For the CDR3, the DNA is TGTGCCAGCAGCCCTCGGTTGAATACGCAGTATTTT. It yields the protein CASSPRLNTQYF. The rearrangement links TRBV7-8 to TRBJ2-3; no definite D call. Germline V gene data show CDR1 as SGHVS and CDR2 as FQNEAQ. V lost 5 bases and J 7 bases, leaving 10 bases between the germline ends. This CDR3 contains 12 residues. The full variable domain, its missing parts supplied by reference TRBV7-8 and TRBJ2-3, is GAGVSQSPRYKVAKRGQDVALRCDPISGHVSLFWYQQALGQGPEFLTYFQNEAQLDKSGLPSDRFFAERPEGSVSTLKIQRTQQEDSAVYLCASSPRLNTQYFGPGTRLTVL.

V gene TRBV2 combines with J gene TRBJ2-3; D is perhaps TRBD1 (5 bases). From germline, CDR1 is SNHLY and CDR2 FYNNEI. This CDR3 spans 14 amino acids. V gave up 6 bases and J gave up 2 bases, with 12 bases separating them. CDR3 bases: TGTGCCAGCAGAGGACATTTCACCACAGATACGCAGTATTTT. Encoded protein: CASRGHFTTDTQYF.

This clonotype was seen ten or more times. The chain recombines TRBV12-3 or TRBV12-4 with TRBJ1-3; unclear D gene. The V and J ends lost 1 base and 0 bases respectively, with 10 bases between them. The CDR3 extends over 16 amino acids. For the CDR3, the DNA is TGTGCCAGCAGTTTAGGTAAAGATTTCTCTGGAAACACCATATATTTT. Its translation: CASSLGKDFSGNTIYF.

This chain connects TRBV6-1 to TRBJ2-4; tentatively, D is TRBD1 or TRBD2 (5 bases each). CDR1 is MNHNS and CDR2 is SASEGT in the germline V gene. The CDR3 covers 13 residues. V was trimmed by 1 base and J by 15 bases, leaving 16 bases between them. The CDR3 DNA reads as TGTGCCAGCAGTGAAGGGGAGACAGCTAGGCCGTACTTC. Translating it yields CASSEGETARPYF.

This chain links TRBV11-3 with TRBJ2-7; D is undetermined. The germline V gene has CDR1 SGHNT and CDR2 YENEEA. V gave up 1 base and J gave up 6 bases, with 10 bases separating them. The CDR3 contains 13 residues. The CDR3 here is CASSLAFGSEQYF. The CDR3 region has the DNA TGTGCCAGCAGCTTAGCTTTCGGATCCGAGCAGTACTTC.

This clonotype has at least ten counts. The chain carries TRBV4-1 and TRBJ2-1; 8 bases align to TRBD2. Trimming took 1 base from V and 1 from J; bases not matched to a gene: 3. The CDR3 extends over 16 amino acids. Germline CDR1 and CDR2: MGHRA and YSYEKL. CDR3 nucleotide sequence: TGCGCCAGCAGCCAAGCCGCTAGCGGGTCCTACAATGAGCAGTTCTTC. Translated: CASSQAASGSYNEQFF.

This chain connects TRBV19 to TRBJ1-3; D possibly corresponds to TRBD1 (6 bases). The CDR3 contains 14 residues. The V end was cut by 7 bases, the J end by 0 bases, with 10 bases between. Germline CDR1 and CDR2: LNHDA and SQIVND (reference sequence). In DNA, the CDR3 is TGTGCCAGTAAAAGGGGGGACTCTGGAAACACCATATATTTT. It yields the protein CASKRGDSGNTIYF.

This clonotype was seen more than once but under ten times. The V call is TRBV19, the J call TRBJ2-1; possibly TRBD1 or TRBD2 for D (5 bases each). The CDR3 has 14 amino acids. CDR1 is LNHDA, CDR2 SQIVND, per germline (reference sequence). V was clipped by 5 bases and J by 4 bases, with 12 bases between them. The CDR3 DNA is TGTGCCAGTAGTCCCGGGGACGGGTACAATGAGCAGTTCTTC. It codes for CASSPGDGYNEQFF.

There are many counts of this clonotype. In DNA form, the CDR3 reads TGTGCCAGCAGGACAGGGGGCACCGGGGAGCTGTTTTTT. Translated, it gives CASRTGGTGELFF. This chain connects TRBV12-3 or TRBV12-4 to TRBJ2-2; 9 positions match TRBD1. Trimming took 6 bases from V and 4 from J; bases not matched to a gene: 0. The CDR3 extends over 13 amino acids.

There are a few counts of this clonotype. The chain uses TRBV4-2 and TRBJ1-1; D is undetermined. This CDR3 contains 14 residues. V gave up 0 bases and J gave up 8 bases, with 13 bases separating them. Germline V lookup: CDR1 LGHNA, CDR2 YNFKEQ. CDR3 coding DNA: TGTGCCAGCAGCCAAGATCGGGAGCTCGGCGAAGCTTTCTTT. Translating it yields CASSQDRELGEAFF.